Shown below are 10 T cell receptor beta chains from a single sample sequenced in a study of CD8 T cells in Susac syndrome. Random-hexamer reverse transcription was applied to roughly 0.5 to 1 ug RNA. TCRdb redid the calling of the immunoSEQ multiplex PCR reads with MiXCR, one entry per CDR3 protein. The repertoire holds some 120,000 distinct CDR3 sequences, with under 95% as singletons. Sequenced: CD8+ T cells from PBMCs. The receptor source for this set is a human donor with multiple sclerosis.

The V call is TRBV9, the J call TRBJ1-1; D unclear. Germline V gene sequence: CDR1 SGDLS, CDR2 YYNGEE. The CDR3 is made up of 12 amino acids. The germline V and J ends were trimmed by 7 bases and 3 bases, with 10 bases remaining between them. The CDR3 loop reads CASASGDTEAFF. In nucleotides, the CDR3 is TGTGCCAGCGCGAGTGGGGACACTGAAGCTTTCTTT. Full variable domain (rest looked up from reference TRBV9 and TRBJ1-1): DSGVTQTPKHLITATGQRVTLRCSPRSGDLSVYWYQQSLDQGLQFLIQYYNGEERAKGNILERFSAQQFPDLHSELNLSSLELGDSALYFCASASGDTEAFFGQGTRLTVV.

The rearrangement uses TRBV3-1 and TRBJ2-1; maybe TRBD2 (6 bases). The CDR3 spans 13 residues. Germline values: CDR1 LGHDT, CDR2 YNNKEL (reference sequence). V gave up 2 bases and J gave up 6 bases, with 8 bases separating them. CDR3 nucleotide sequence: TGTGCCAGCAGCCAAAATAGCGGCAATGAGCAGTTCTTC. Translating gives CASSQNSGNEQFF.

The rearrangement links TRBV28 to TRBJ2-7; D tentatively reads TRBD1 or TRBD2 (7 bases each). The germline CDR1 and CDR2 sequences are MDHEN and SYDVKM. There are 13 residues in the CDR3. V shed 3 bases and J shed 4 bases, with 10 bases lying between them. CDR3 DNA: TGTGCCAGCAGTTTTCAGGGGGGGTACGAGCAGTACTTC. Its protein product is CASSFQGGYEQYF.

The rearrangement uses TRBV27 and TRBJ2-7; no reliable D call. There are 13 residues in the CDR3. Germline values: CDR1 MNHEY, CDR2 SMNVEV (reference sequence). V lost 6 bases and J lost 1, with 10 bases in between. The CDR3 nucleotides read TGTGCCAGCAGCTTAGGTTTTTCCTACGAGCAGTACTTC. It codes for CASSLGFSYEQYF.

The CDR3 spells CAWSLSRNTEAFF. CDR3 nucleotide sequence: TGTGCCTGGAGTCTCTCGAGGAACACTGAAGCTTTCTTT. The J gene is TRBJ1-1, the V gene TRBV30; D remains ambiguous. CDR1 and CDR2 (germline): GTSNPN, SVGIG (reference sequence). This CDR3 comprises 13 residues. V lost 2 bases, J lost 1 base, and 8 bases lay in between.

V gene TRBV7-8 combines with J gene TRBJ2-2; D ambiguous. Germline loops: CDR1 SGHVS, CDR2 FQNEAQ. V shed 0 bases and J shed 4 bases, with 9 bases lying between them. The CDR3 loop spans 15 amino acids. The CDR3 sequence is CASSLAIRLTGELFF. In DNA form, the CDR3 reads TGTGCCAGCAGCTTAGCAATACGTCTCACCGGGGAGCTGTTTTTT.

The rearrangement joins TRBV12-5 to TRBJ2-4; D is perhaps TRBD2 (6 bases). Trimming removed 2 bases from V and 15 bases from J, with 20 bases in between. In germline, CDR1 is LGHNT, CDR2 FRNRAP. The CDR3 has 14 amino acids. The CDR3 region is CASGLPGTFAPRYF. The DNA for the CDR3 is TGTGCTAGTGGTTTGCCCGGGACTTTCGCCCCACGGTACTTC.

The V and J genes are TRBV6-5 and TRBJ2-7, with D perhaps matching TRBD1 (6 bases). V was shortened by 4 bases and J by 5 bases, with 12 bases between the two germline ends. CDR1 MNHEY and CDR2 SVGAGI come from the germline V gene. The CDR3 loop spans 13 amino acids. CDR3 in amino acids: CASSWGQGHEQYF. The CDR3 DNA sequence: TGTGCCAGCAGTTGGGGGCAGGGGCACGAGCAGTACTTC.

A remark on this clonotype: Its ends do not fully match the called genes, so a read error is possible. V gene TRBV27 combines with J gene TRBJ2-6; tentative D call: TRBD2 (6 bases). CDR1 is MNHEY and CDR2 is SMNVEV in the germline V gene (reference sequence). The CDR3 runs to 13 residues. Here the CDR3 reads CSLPGLGANVLTF. In DNA form, the CDR3 reads TGCTCCTTACCGGGACTTGGGGCCAACGTCCTGACTTTC. The variable domain in full, completed from reference TRBV27 and TRBJ2-6, reads EAQVTQNPRYLITVTGKKLTVTCSQNMNHEYMSWYRQDPGLGLRQIYYSMNVEVTDKGDVPEGYKVSRKEKRNFPLILESPSPNQTSLYFCSLPGLGANVLTFGAGSRLTVL.

This CDR3 is CASSLGRGGGVDTEAFF. CDR3 bases: TGCGCCAGCAGCCTTGGCCGTGGGGGCGGTGTTGACACTGAAGCTTTCTTT. The V gene is TRBV4-1, the J gene TRBJ1-1, with D perhaps TRBD1 (6 bases). Per germline, CDR1 MGHRA and CDR2 YSYEKL. The CDR3 has 17 amino acids. V was trimmed by 4 bases and J by 3 bases, leaving 21 bases between them.